The sequence of this T cell receptor (beta chain) was determined in a study of breast tumors, draining lymph nodes, adjacent tissues. This clonotype has at least ten counts. TCRdb ran MiXCR on the multiplex PCR reads and lists one entry per CDR3 protein. Among 200,000 or so distinct CDR3 sequences, around a third were seen once, and the ten largest hold roughly 4%. Samples came from axillary lymph nodes draining the breast cancer. What was sequenced was axillary lymph node tissue. This TCR came from a female donor with breast cancer. Some clones in this sample may be carry-over from other donors' samples.

The DNA for the CDR3 is TGCAGCGTTGAAGAGACAGGGGCCAGCACAGATACGCAGTATTTT. This translates into CSVEETGASTDTQYF. This chain connects TRBV29-1 to TRBJ2-3; 8 bases are a match to TRBD1. With 0 bases clipped from V and 0 bases from J, the junction kept 2 bases outside the gene matches. Germline V gene data show CDR1 as SQVTM and CDR2 as ANQGSEA. The CDR3 totals 15 residues.